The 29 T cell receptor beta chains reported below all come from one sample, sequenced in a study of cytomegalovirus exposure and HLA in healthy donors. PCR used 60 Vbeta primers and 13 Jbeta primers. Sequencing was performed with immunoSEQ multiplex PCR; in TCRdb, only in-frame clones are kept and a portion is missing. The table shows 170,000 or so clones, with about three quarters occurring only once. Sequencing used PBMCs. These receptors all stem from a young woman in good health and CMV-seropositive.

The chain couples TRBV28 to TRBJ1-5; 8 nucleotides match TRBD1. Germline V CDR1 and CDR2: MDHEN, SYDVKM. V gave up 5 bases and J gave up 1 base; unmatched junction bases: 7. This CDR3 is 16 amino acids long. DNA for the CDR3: TGTGCCAGCAGTGAGCTGACAGGGGTAAGCAATCAGCCCCAGCATTTT. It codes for CASSELTGVSNQPQHF.

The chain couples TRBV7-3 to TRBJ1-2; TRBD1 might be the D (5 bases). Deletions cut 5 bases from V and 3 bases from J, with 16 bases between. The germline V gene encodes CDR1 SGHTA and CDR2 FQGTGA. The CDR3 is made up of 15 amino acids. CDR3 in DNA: TGTGCCAGCAGCCCGCCAGGGAGGGGCTACTATGGCTACACCTTC. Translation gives CASSPPGRGYYGYTF.

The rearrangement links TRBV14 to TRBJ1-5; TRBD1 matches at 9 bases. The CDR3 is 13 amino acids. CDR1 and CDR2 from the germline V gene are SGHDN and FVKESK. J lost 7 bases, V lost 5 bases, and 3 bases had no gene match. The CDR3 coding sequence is TGTGCCAGCAGCGGACAGGGGAGCCAGCCCCAGCATTTT. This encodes CASSGQGSQPQHF.

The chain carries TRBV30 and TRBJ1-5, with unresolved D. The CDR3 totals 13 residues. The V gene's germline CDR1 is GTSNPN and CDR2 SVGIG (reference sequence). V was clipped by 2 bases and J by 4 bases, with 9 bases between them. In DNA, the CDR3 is TGTGCCTGGAGTACGGGCGGGAATCAGCCCCAGCATTTT. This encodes CAWSTGGNQPQHF.

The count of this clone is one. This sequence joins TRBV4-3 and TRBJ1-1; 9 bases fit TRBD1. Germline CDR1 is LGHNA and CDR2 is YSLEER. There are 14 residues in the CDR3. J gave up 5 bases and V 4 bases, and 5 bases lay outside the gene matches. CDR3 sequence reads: CASSPRQGGTEAFF. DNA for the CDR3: TGCGCCAGCAGCCCACGACAGGGGGGGACTGAAGCTTTCTTT.

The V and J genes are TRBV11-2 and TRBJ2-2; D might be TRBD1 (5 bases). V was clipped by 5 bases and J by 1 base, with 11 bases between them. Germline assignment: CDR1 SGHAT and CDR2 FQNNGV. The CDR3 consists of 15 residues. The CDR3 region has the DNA TGTGCCAGCAGCCGCCCTACAGGGAACACCGGGGAGCTGTTTTTT. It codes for CASSRPTGNTGELFF.

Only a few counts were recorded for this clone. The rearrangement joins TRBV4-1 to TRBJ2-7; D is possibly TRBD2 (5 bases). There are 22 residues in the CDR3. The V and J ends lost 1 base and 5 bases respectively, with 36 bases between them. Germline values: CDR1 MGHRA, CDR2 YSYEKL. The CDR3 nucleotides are TGCGCCAGCAGCCAAGTTATCGGCCTAGGGCGGAGCGGAGTTCCTGTCGGGGACGAGCAGTACTTC. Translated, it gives CASSQVIGLGRSGVPVGDEQYF.

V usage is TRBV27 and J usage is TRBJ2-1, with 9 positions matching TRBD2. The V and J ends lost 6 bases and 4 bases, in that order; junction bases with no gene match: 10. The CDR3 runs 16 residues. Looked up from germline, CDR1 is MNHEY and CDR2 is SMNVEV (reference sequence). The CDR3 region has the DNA TGTGCCAGCAGCCATACCGCTAGCGGGGTTTACAATGAGCAGTTCTTC. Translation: CASSHTASGVYNEQFF.

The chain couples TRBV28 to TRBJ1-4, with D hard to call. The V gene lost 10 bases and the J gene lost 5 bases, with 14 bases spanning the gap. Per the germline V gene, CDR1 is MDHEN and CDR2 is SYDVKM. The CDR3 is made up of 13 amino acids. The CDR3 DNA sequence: TGTGCCACCGGTCGGGATGGAAATGAAAAACTGTTTTTT. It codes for CATGRDGNEKLFF.

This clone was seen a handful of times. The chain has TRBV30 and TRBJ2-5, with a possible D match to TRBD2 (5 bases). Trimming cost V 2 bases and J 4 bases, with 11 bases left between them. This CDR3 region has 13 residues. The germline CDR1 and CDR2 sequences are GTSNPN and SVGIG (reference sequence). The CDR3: CAWSYNGGETQYF. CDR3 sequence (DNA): TGTGCCTGGAGTTACAACGGAGGAGAGACCCAGTACTTC. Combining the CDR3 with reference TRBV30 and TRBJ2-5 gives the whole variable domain SQTIHQWPATLVQPVGSPLSLECTVEGTSNPNLYWYRQAAGRGLQLLFYSVGIGQISSEVPQNLSASRPQDRQFILSSKKLLLSDSGFYLCAWSYNGGETQYFGPGTRLLVL.

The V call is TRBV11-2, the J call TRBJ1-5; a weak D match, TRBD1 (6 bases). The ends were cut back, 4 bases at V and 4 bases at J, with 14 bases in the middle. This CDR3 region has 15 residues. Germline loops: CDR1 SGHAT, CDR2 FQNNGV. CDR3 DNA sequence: TGTGCCAGCAGCTCCCCGGACAGTGGTAATCAGCCCCAGCATTTT. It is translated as CASSSPDSGNQPQHF.

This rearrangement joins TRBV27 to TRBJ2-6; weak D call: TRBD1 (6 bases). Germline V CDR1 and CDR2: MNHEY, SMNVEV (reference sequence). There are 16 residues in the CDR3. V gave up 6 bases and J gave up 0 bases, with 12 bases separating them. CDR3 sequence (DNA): TGTGCCAGCAGGCGAGGACAGCTCTCTGGGGCCAACGTCCTGACTTTC. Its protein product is CASRRGQLSGANVLTF.

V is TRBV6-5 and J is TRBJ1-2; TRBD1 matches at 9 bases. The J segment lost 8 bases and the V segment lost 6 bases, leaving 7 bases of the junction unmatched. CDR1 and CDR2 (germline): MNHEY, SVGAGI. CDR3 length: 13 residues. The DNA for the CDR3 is TGTGCCAGCAGCCTGACAGGGGGTCGGGGCTACACCTTC. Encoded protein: CASSLTGGRGYTF.

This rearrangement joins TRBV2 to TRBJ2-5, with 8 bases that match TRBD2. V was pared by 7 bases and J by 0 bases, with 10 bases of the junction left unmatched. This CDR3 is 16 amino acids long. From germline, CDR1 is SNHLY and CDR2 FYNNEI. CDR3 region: CASIPSAGGYQETQYF. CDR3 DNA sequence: TGTGCCAGCATTCCATCGGCGGGAGGTTACCAAGAGACCCAGTACTTC. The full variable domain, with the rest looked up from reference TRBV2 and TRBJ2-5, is EPEVTQTPSHQVTQMGQEVILRCVPISNHLYFYWYRQILGQKVEFLVSFYNNEISEKSEIFDDQFSVERPDGSNFTLKIRSTKLEDSAMYFCASIPSAGGYQETQYFGPGTRLLVL.

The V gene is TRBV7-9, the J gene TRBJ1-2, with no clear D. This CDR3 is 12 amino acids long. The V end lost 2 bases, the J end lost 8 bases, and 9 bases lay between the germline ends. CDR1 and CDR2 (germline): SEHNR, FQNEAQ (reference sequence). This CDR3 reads CASSLWEGGYTF. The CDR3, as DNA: TGTGCCAGCAGCTTATGGGAGGGCGGCTACACCTTC.

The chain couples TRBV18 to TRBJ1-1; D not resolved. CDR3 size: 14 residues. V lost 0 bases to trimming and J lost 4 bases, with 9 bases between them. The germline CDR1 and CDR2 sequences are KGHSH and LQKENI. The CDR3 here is CASSPPREGTEAFF. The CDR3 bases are TGTGCCAGCTCACCACCGAGGGAAGGCACTGAAGCTTTCTTT.

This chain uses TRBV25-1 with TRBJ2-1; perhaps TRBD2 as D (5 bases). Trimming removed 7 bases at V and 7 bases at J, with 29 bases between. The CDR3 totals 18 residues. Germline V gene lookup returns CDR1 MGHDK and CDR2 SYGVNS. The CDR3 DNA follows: TGTGCCAGCATTAACCATACCTCGCCCCCCCTGGAGGTTAATGAGCAGTTCTTC. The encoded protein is CASINHTSPPLEVNEQFF.

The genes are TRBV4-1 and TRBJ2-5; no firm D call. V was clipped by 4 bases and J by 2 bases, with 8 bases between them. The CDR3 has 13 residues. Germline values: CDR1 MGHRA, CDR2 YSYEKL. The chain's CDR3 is CASSRSGQETQYF. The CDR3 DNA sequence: TGCGCCAGCAGCCGCTCCGGGCAAGAGACCCAGTACTTC.

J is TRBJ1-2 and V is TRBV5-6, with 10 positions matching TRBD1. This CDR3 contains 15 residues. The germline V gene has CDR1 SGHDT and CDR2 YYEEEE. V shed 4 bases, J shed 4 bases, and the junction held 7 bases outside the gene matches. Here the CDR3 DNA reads TGTGCCAGCAGCCATAGGACAGGGGGATCCTATGGCTACACCTTC. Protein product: CASSHRTGGSYGYTF.

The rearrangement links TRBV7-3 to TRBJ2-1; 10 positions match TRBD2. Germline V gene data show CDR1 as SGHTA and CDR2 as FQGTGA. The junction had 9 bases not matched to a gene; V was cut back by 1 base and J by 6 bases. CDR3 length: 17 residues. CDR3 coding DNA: TGTGCCAGCAGCTTAAGAACTAGCGGGACCTTTAGCAATGAGCAGTTCTTC. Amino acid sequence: CASSLRTSGTFSNEQFF.

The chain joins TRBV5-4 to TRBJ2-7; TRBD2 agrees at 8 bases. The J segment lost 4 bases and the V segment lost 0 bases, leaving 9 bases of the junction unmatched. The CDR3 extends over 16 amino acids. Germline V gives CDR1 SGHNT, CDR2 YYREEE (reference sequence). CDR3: CASSLEPGTRHYEQYF. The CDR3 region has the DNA TGTGCCAGCAGCTTGGAACCCGGGACTAGACATTACGAGCAGTACTTC.

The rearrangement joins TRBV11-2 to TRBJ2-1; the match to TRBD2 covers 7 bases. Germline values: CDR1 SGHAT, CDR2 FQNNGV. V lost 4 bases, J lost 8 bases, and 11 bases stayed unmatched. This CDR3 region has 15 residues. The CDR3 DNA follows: TGTGCCAGCAGCTCGGGGGGAGGGATAGGTGATGAGCAGTTCTTC. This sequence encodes CASSSGGGIGDEQFF.

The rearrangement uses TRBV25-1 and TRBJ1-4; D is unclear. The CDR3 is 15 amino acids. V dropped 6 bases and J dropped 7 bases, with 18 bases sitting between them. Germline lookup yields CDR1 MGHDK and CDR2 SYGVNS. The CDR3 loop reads CASRSWVDEGEKLFF. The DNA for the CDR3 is TGTGCCAGCAGGAGCTGGGTCGACGAGGGTGAAAAACTGTTTTTT. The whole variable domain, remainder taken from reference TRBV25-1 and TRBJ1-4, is EADIYQTPRYLVIGTGKKITLECSQTMGHDKMYWYQQDPGMELHLIHYSYGVNSTEKGDLSSESTVSRIRTEHFPLTLESARPSHTSQYLCASRSWVDEGEKLFFGSGTQLSVL.

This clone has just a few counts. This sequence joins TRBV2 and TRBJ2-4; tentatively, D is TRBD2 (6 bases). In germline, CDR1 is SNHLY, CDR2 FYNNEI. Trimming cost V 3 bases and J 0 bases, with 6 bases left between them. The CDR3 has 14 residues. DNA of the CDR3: TGTGCCAGCAGTGACGGGGGAGCCAAAAACATTCAGTACTTC. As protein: CASSDGGAKNIQYF.

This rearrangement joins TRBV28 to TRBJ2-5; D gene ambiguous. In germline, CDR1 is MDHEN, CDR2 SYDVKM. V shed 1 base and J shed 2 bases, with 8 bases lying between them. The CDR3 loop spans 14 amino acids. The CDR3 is CASSLYSRQETQYF. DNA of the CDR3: TGTGCCAGCAGTTTATATTCGCGGCAAGAGACCCAGTACTTC.

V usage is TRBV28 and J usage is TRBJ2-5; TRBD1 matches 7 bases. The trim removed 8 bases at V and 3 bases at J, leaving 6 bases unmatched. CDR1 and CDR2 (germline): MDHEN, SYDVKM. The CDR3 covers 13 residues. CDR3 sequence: CASFLTGKETQYF. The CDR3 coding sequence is TGTGCCAGCTTCCTGACAGGGAAAGAGACCCAGTACTTC.

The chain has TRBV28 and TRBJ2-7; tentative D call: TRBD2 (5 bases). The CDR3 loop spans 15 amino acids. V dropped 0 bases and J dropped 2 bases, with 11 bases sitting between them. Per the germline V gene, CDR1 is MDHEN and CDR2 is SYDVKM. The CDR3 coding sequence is TGTGCCAGCAGTTTATGGGGAGAGTTGACCTACGAGCAGTACTTC. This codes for CASSLWGELTYEQYF.

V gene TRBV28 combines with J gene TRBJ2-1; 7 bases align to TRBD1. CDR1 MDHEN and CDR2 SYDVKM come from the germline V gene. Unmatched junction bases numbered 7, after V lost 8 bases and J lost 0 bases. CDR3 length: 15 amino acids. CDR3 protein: CASWAGGVSYNEQFF. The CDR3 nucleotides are TGTGCCAGCTGGGCAGGGGGAGTCTCCTACAATGAGCAGTTCTTC.

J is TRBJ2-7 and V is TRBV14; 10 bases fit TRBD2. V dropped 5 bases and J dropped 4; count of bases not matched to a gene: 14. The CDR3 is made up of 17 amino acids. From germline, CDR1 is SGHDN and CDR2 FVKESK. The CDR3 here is CASSNPTTSGMVYEQYF. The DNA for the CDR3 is TGTGCCAGCAGCAACCCAACAACTAGCGGGATGGTGTACGAGCAGTACTTC.